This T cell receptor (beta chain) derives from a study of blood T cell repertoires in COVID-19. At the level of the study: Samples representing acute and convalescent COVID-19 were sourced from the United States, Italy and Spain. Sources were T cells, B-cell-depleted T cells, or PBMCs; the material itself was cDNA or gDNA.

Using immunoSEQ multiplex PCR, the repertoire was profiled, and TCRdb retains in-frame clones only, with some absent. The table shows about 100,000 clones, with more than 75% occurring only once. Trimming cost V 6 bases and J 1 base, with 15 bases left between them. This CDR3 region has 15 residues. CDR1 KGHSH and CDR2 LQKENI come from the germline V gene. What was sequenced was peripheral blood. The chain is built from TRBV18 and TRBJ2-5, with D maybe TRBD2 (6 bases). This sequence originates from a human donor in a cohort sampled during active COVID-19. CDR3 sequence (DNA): TGTGCCAGCTCCCCCCTCGCGGGACCCCAAGAGACCCAGTACTTC. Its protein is CASSPLAGPQETQYF.